The 28 T cell receptor beta chains below all came from one sample that was sequenced in a study of Graves' ophthalmopathy and Graves' hyperthyroidism. Amplified TCR beta CDR3 regions were obtained using RNA transcripts as template. RT-PCR with HTBI primers came first, then second-round multiplex PCR. TCRdb recomputed calls from the multiplex PCR reads with MiXCR, one row per CDR3 protein. The repertoire consists of just over 600,000 distinct CDR3 sequences, with 22% occurring once and the leading ten covering approximately 6.5%. Material: peripheral blood. All receptors derive from a woman aged 18-29 years with stable Graves' hyperthyroidism. Some clones in this sample may be carry-over from other donors' samples.

This chain uses TRBV20-1 with TRBJ1-5, with D hard to call. Germline V lookup: CDR1 DFQATT, CDR2 SNEGSKA (reference sequence). Trimming shortened V by 1 base and J by 2 bases, and 15 bases separated the two germline ends. This CDR3 is 16 amino acids long. The CDR3 reads CSARVSTWGGNQPQHF. CDR3 in DNA: TGCAGTGCTAGAGTATCCACCTGGGGAGGCAATCAGCCCCAGCATTTT.

This clonotype was detected many times. CDR3 residues: CASSFLTGANTEAFF. As DNA, the CDR3 is TGTGCCAGCAGTTTCCTAACAGGGGCCAACACTGAAGCTTTCTTT. The chain uses TRBV12-3 or TRBV12-4 and TRBJ1-1; 7 nucleotides line up with TRBD1. The J segment lost 2 bases and the V segment lost 3 bases, leaving 6 bases of the junction unmatched. The CDR3 is made up of 15 amino acids.

The chain is built from TRBV13 and TRBJ1-1; no firm D call. The germline V gene has CDR1 PRHDT and CDR2 FYEKMQ (reference sequence). Trimming removed 7 bases from V and 1 base from J, with 16 bases in between. The CDR3 spans 15 residues. CDR3 amino acids: CASTSNAAANTEAFF. The CDR3 nucleotides are TGTGCCAGCACCTCTAACGCCGCAGCGAACACTGAAGCTTTCTTT.

This clonotype was seen at least ten times. V and J are TRBV3-1 and TRBJ1-2; D is perhaps TRBD1 (5 bases). V was pared by 0 bases and J by 2 bases, with 7 bases between. The CDR3 runs 14 residues. In germline, CDR1 is LGHDT, CDR2 YNNKEL (reference sequence). The chain's CDR3 is CASSQDWGNYGYTF. The CDR3 region has the DNA TGTGCCAGCAGCCAAGATTGGGGGAACTATGGCTACACCTTC.

V is TRBV7-9 and J is TRBJ2-5; 8 bases fit TRBD2. The trim removed 0 bases at V and 2 bases at J, leaving 5 bases unmatched. This CDR3 is 16 amino acids long. CDR1 and CDR2 (germline): SEHNR, FQNEAQ (reference sequence). The CDR3 reads CASSLAQRGIQETQYF. CDR3 nucleotides: TGTGCCAGCAGCTTAGCGCAGCGGGGGATACAAGAGACCCAGTACTTC.

This clonotype was seen a few times. The J gene is TRBJ2-5, the V gene TRBV11-2; TRBD2 matches 8 bases. The germline CDR1 and CDR2 sequences are SGHAT and FQNNGV. This CDR3 is built from 19 residues. V lost 3 bases, J lost 2 bases, and 17 bases stayed unmatched. CDR3 protein: CASSFPTVASGQKQETQYF. The CDR3 DNA sequence: TGTGCCAGCAGCTTTCCCACAGTGGCTAGCGGGCAGAAACAAGAGACCCAGTACTTC.

The rearrangement links TRBV5-1 to TRBJ1-1, with 7 positions matching TRBD1. CDR3 length: 14 residues. Germline-derived CDR1 and CDR2 are SGHRS and YFSETQ. V dropped 0 bases and J dropped 4; count of bases not matched to a gene: 3. CDR3 DNA: TGCGCCAGCAGCTTGGAAGAGGGGGCCACTGAAGCTTTCTTT. Its translation: CASSLEEGATEAFF.

The chain recombines TRBV6-1 with TRBJ1-2; D is unclear. The V and J ends lost 6 bases and 0 bases respectively, with 17 bases between them. This CDR3 is 16 amino acids long. From germline, CDR1 is MNHNS and CDR2 SASEGT. The CDR3 DNA reads TGTGCCAGCAGGGGGAAGTTTCGAGGAGCTAACTATGGCTACACCTTC. Its translation: CASRGKFRGANYGYTF.

This clonotype has at least ten counts. The rearrangement uses TRBV20-1 and TRBJ2-7, with 9 bases aligning to TRBD2. There are 14 residues in the CDR3. The J segment lost 3 bases and the V segment lost 1 base, leaving 4 bases of the junction unmatched. Germline CDR1 is DFQATT and CDR2 is SNEGSKA (reference sequence). CDR3 in amino acids: CSARGKTSGYEQYF. CDR3 bases: TGCAGTGCTAGAGGGAAGACTAGCGGCTACGAGCAGTACTTC.

There are many counts of this clonotype. The chain links TRBV6-5 to TRBJ1-1, with D maybe TRBD1 (5 bases). The CDR3 is 14 amino acids. V was shortened by 0 bases and J by 5 bases, with 10 bases between the two germline ends. CDR1 is MNHEY, CDR2 SVGAGI, per germline. DNA for the CDR3: TGTGCCAGCAGTTACTCGCTGGGGGAAACTGAAGCTTTCTTT. Protein sequence: CASSYSLGETEAFF.

This clonotype was counted ten times or more. The rearrangement links TRBV20-1 to TRBJ1-6, with a tentative D call TRBD1 (5 bases). Germline loops: CDR1 DFQATT, CDR2 SNEGSKA (reference sequence). Trimming cost V 1 base and J 2 bases, with 12 bases left between them. The CDR3 spans 16 residues. The CDR3 DNA reads TGCAGTGCTAGAGTTCCGGGGGTCGCCTATAATTCACCCCTCCACTTT. Its translation is CSARVPGVAYNSPLHF.

In its sample, this clonotype was seen many times. The chain carries TRBV2 and TRBJ2-5; D is perhaps TRBD2 (6 bases). CDR1 SNHLY and CDR2 FYNNEI come from the germline V gene. The length of the CDR3 is 13 residues. Trimming shortened V by 7 bases and J by 1 base, and 10 bases separated the two germline ends. This chain's CDR3 is CASTRGLQETQYF. DNA of the CDR3: TGTGCCAGCACGAGGGGACTCCAAGAGACCCAGTACTTC.

This clonotype appeared many times. This rearrangement joins TRBV7-9 to TRBJ1-6, with 9 bases aligning to TRBD1. CDR1 and CDR2 (germline): SEHNR, FQNEAQ (reference sequence). The CDR3 has 15 residues. The junction had 6 bases not matched to a gene; V was cut back by 5 bases and J by 7 bases. CDR3 residues: CASSPYGTGNSPLHF. In DNA, the CDR3 is TGTGCCAGCAGCCCCTACGGGACAGGGAATTCACCCCTCCACTTT.

The sample holds many counts of this clonotype. The chain couples TRBV3-1 to TRBJ2-5, with 9 bases identical to TRBD2. The CDR3 sequence is 14 residues long. Germline CDR1 reads LGHDT; CDR2 reads YNNKEL (reference sequence). V lost 3 bases to trimming and J lost 5 bases; unmatched junction nucleotides: 4. CDR3 residues: CASSQESGRETQYF. The CDR3 bases are TGTGCCAGCAGCCAGGAGAGCGGGAGGGAGACCCAGTACTTC.

The V and J genes are TRBV12-3 or TRBV12-4 and TRBJ1-2; 9 positions match TRBD1. The ends lost 6 bases at V and 6 bases at J; junction bases unmatched: 8. The CDR3 sequence is 14 residues long. In DNA, the CDR3 is TGTGCCAGCAGACCGGGACAGGGTGGGGATGGCTACACCTTC. This gives the protein CASRPGQGGDGYTF.

This clonotype came up a few times. V and J are TRBV20-1 and TRBJ2-2; the match to TRBD2 covers 14 bases. Germline lookup yields CDR1 DFQATT and CDR2 SNEGSKA (reference sequence). The CDR3 runs 20 residues. After removal of 0 bases from V and 2 bases from J, the junction contained 11 bases not matched to a gene. The CDR3 reads CSARDPGLAGGSANTGELFF. The CDR3 region has the DNA TGCAGTGCTAGAGATCCCGGACTAGCGGGGGGATCCGCTAACACCGGGGAGCTGTTTTTT.

The genes are TRBV5-4 and TRBJ1-2; maybe TRBD1 (5 bases). Looked up from germline, CDR1 is SGHNT and CDR2 is YYREEE (reference sequence). This CDR3 is 14 amino acids long. V shed 1 base and J shed 5 bases, with 12 bases lying between them. This CDR3 is CASSLSGNTYGYTF. The CDR3 DNA reads TGTGCCAGCAGCTTGTCAGGGAACACTTATGGCTACACCTTC.

The rearrangement links TRBV12-3 or TRBV12-4 to TRBJ2-7; 13 bases fit TRBD2. The CDR3 consists of 15 residues. V shed 6 bases, J shed 6 bases, and the junction held 8 bases outside the gene matches. The CDR3 sequence is CASRHGGTSGIEQYF. The CDR3 region has the DNA TGTGCCAGCAGACACGGGGGGACTAGCGGGATCGAGCAGTACTTC.

This clonotype was seen only a few times. The chain carries TRBV28 and TRBJ1-1; possible D gene TRBD1, 6 bases. CDR1 MDHEN and CDR2 SYDVKM come from the germline V gene. Trimming stripped 7 bases from V and 2 bases from J, with 20 bases between. The CDR3 consists of 16 residues. The CDR3 nucleotides are TGTGCCAGCACCATCACCTCCGGGACATCCAACACTGAAGCTTTCTTT. Amino acid sequence: CASTITSGTSNTEAFF.

The table lists this clonotype with many counts. The rearrangement uses TRBV6-1 and TRBJ1-2, with D perhaps TRBD1 (5 bases). Trimming removed 2 bases at V and 4 bases at J, with 11 bases between. The V gene's germline CDR1 is MNHNS and CDR2 SASEGT. The CDR3 spans 14 residues. The CDR3 region has the DNA TGTGCCAGCAGTGAATATTGGGGGGGCTATGGCTACACCTTC. Translation gives CASSEYWGGYGYTF.

This clonotype showed up many times. The rearrangement uses TRBV12-3 or TRBV12-4 and TRBJ2-7; 8 bases are shared with TRBD1. Trimming removed 6 bases from V and 0 bases from J; junction bases left unmatched: 13. The CDR3 contains 17 residues. The CDR3 nucleotides read TGTGCCAGCAGCGGTACAGGGGGACGTAGGAGCTCCTACGAGCAGTACTTC. Residues: CASSGTGGRRSSYEQYF.

This chain connects TRBV24-1 to TRBJ1-5; possibly TRBD1 for D (6 bases). Trimming stripped 3 bases from V and 0 bases from J, with 11 bases between. CDR1 and CDR2 from the germline V gene are KGHDR and SFDVKD. There are 16 residues in the CDR3. CDR3 sequence: CATSDADRASNQPQHF. Here the CDR3 DNA reads TGTGCCACCAGTGATGCGGACAGAGCTAGCAATCAGCCCCAGCATTTT.

In this sample, this clonotype turned up many times. The chain combines TRBV27 with TRBJ2-7, with D hard to call. Germline-derived CDR1 and CDR2 are MNHEY and SMNVEV (reference sequence). The CDR3 consists of 13 residues. Trimming removed 3 bases from V and 4 bases from J, with 10 bases in between. DNA for the CDR3: TGTGCCAGCAGTTTCTACCCTGGGTACGAGCAGTACTTC. This codes for CASSFYPGYEQYF.

This clonotype was observed at least ten times. CDR3 DNA sequence: TGCAGTGCTAGAGATAGCGGGGCGACAGGGACCCACTACGAGCAGTACTTC. Protein sequence: CSARDSGATGTHYEQYF. The V gene is TRBV20-1, the J gene TRBJ2-7; a weak D match, TRBD2 (8 bases). This CDR3 comprises 17 residues. V was trimmed by 0 bases and J by 3 bases, leaving 21 bases between them. Germline V gene lookup returns CDR1 DFQATT and CDR2 SNEGSKA (reference sequence).

The rearrangement links TRBV29-1 to TRBJ1-1; maybe TRBD1 (5 bases). The CDR3 loop spans 11 amino acids. CDR1 is SQVTM and CDR2 is ANQGSEA in the germline V gene. V lost 4 bases, J lost 4 bases, and 7 bases lay in between. The CDR3 DNA sequence: TGCAGCGTTGTCAGGGTCACTGAAGCTTTCTTT. It encodes CSVVRVTEAFF.

This sequence joins TRBV20-1 and TRBJ2-7; no clear D gene. V was cut by 1 base and J by 3 bases, with 10 bases left in between. The CDR3 runs 13 residues. Germline CDR1 reads DFQATT; CDR2 reads SNEGSKA (reference sequence). The CDR3 DNA follows: TGCAGTGCTAGAGGTCGCATCAACTACGAGCAGTACTTC. Its translation: CSARGRINYEQYF.

The table lists this clonotype with many counts. The CDR3 region is CASSPRQGSRAQYF. The CDR3 coding sequence is TGTGCCAGCAGTCCCCGACAGGGGTCGAGGGCCCAGTACTTC. This chain joins TRBV12-3 or TRBV12-4 and TRBJ2-5, with TRBD1 matching 8 bases. The CDR3 is 14 residues long. The junction had 11 bases not matched to a gene; V was cut back by 5 bases and J by 9 bases.

This clonotype was detected only a few times. The J gene is TRBJ1-1, the V gene TRBV15, with TRBD1 as a possible D gene (6 bases). In germline, CDR1 is LNHNV, CDR2 YYDKDF (reference sequence). There are 14 residues in the CDR3. The germline V and J ends were trimmed by 0 bases and 4 bases, with 9 bases remaining between them. CDR3 sequence: CATSREVQGTEAFF. The CDR3 DNA sequence: TGTGCCACCAGCAGAGAAGTACAGGGCACTGAAGCTTTCTTT.